This T cell receptor (beta chain) came from a study of OX40 agonist ivuxolimab in advanced cancers. Remarks on this clone: Its matching antigen is unknown.

TCRdb's copy holds only in-frame clones and misses some; the assay was immunoSEQ multiplex PCR. The profile shows just over 60,000 clones, roughly nine tenths of them singletons. The CDR3 covers 18 residues. J gave up 0 bases and V 1 base, and 9 bases lay outside the gene matches. Germline CDR1 is LNHDA and CDR2 is SQIVND (reference sequence). Study-level findings and limits: At 0.1 to 3.0 mg/kg and by week 6, CD4+ and CD8+ T cells in the blood had expanded clonally.

The specimen was CD4+ or CD8+ T cells sorted from blood, collected in a trial of the OX40 agonist ivuxolimab. The source of this sequence is an adult with an advanced solid tumor such as melanoma, head and neck, liver or kidney cancer. The V call is TRBV19, the J call TRBJ1-5; TRBD1 agrees at 7 bases. This chain's CDR3 is CASSIGYRGGGSNQPQHF. CDR3 nucleotides: TGTGCCAGTAGTATAGGATACAGGGGTGGGGGTAGCAATCAGCCCCAGCATTTT.